This T cell receptor (beta chain) was found in a study of neurological immune-mediated disorders. Ten or more counts support this clonotype. As yet, its antigen is unknown. Study-wide results and limits: The authors found no clinical or MRI feature associated with the multiple sclerosis repertoire cluster.

The CDR3 is 13 residues long. Germline V lookup: CDR1 SQVTM, CDR2 ANQGSEA. V dropped 3 bases and J dropped 2; count of bases not matched to a gene: 3. Time point reported: longitudinal time-point 2. cDNA synthesis was performed by 5'RACE with 10-nucleotide random UMIs. TCRdb recomputed calls from the 5' RACE reads with MiXCR, one row per CDR3 protein. The sample consists of tens of thousands of distinct CDR3 sequences, approximately 5.8% of them appearing once. V and J are TRBV29-1 and TRBJ1-1; 7 bases match TRBD1. This sequence was found in a woman between 55 and 75 years old with multiple sclerosis. The sequenced material came from PBMCs. The DNA for the CDR3 is TGCAGCGTTGAGGGAGGGGGCAACACTGAAGCTTTCTTT. It codes for CSVEGGGNTEAFF.